The following is a T cell receptor beta chain sequence with its context. Treatment indicated: 19 received Ad26.COV2.S at low or high dose, single or two shots; 5 received placebo; per-sample allocation not given. On day 63 after the first injection, vaccine and placebo recipients gave samples. The V gene's germline CDR1 is SQVTM and CDR2 ANQGSEA. This CDR3 is built from 15 residues. V was trimmed by 6 bases and J by 0 bases, leaving 14 bases between them. The source of the sample is a study of Ad26.COV2.S vaccination and SARS-CoV-2 variants. The wider study: The authors gave Ad26.COV2.S intramuscularly, either once or twice 56 days apart.

TCRdb keeps only in-frame clones here, not all; method: immunoSEQ multiplex PCR. The repertoire has about 350,000 clones, approximately 81% of them found once; the top ten carry roughly 3.5%. The receptor was isolated from a person between 18 and 60 years old who received the Ad26.COV2.S COVID-19 vaccine or a placebo. The V call is TRBV29-1, the J call TRBJ1-4; D is ambiguous. Sequenced material: peripheral blood, taken in a trial of Ad26.COV2.S vaccine versus placebo. DNA for the CDR3: TGCAGCGTAGCGAAAACGTCTGCAACTAATGAAAAACTGTTTTTT. This codes for CSVAKTSATNEKLFF.